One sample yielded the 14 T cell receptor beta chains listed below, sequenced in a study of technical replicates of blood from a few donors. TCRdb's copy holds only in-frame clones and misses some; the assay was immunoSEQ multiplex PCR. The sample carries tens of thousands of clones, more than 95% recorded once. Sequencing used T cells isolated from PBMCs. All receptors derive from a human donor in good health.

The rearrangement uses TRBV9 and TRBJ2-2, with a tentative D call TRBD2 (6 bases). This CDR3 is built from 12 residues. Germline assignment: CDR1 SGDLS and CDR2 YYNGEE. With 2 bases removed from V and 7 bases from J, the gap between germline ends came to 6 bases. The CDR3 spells CASSVGGGELFF. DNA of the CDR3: TGTGCCAGCAGCGTGGGAGGCGGGGAGCTGTTTTTT.

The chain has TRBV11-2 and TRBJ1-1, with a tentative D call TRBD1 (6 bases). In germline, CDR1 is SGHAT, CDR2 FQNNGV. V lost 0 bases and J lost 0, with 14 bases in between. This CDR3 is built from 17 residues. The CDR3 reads CASSLDLTGTMNTEAFF. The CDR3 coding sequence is TGTGCCAGCAGCTTAGATCTCACAGGGACCATGAACACTGAAGCTTTCTTT.

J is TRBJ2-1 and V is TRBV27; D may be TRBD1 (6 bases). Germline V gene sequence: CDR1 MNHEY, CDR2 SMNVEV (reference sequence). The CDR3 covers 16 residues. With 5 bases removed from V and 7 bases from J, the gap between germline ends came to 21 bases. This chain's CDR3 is CASSVHTGYSRNEQFF. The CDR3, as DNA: TGTGCCAGCAGTGTACACACAGGGTATAGTAGGAATGAGCAGTTCTTC.

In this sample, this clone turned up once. CDR3 protein: CASSPFGDTQYF. DNA of the CDR3: TGTGCCAGCAGCCCTTTCGGGGATACGCAGTATTTT. The V and J genes are TRBV6-1 and TRBJ2-3; D gene ambiguous. The germline V gene has CDR1 MNHNS and CDR2 SASEGT. Trimming left V 6 bases short and J 6 bases short, with 10 bases between. The CDR3 length is 12 residues.

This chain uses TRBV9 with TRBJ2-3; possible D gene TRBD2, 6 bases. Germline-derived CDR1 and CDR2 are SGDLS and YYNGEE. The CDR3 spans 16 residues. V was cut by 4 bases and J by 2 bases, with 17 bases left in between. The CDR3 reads CASSPRPGEHTDTQYF. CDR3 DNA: TGTGCCAGCAGCCCACGGCCGGGGGAACACACAGATACGCAGTATTTT.

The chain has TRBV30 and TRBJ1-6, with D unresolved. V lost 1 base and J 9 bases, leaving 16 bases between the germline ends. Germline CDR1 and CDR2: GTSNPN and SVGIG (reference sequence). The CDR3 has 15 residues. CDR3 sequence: CAWSARLALGSPLHF. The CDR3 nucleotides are TGTGCCTGGAGTGCCCGCCTAGCCTTAGGTTCACCCCTCCACTTT.

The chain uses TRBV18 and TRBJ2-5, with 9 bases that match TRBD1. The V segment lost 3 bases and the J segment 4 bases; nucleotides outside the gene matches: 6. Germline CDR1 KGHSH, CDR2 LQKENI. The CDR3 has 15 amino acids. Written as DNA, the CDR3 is TGTGCCAGCTCACCGATTCAGGACAGGGGAGAGACCCAGTACTTC. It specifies CASSPIQDRGETQYF.

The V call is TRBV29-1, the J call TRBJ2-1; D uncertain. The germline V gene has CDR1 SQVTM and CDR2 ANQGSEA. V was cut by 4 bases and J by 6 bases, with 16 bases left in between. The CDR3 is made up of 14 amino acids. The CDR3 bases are TGCAGCGTTGTACCCCTCATAACAATCAATGAGCAGTTCTTC. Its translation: CSVVPLITINEQFF.

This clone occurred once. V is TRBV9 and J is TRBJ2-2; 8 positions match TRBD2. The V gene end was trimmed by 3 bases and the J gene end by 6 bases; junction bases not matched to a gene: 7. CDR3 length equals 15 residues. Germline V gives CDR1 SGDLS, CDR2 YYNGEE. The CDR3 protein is CASSDSGTSPGELFF. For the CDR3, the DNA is TGTGCCAGCAGCGATAGCGGGACCTCGCCCGGGGAGCTGTTTTTT.

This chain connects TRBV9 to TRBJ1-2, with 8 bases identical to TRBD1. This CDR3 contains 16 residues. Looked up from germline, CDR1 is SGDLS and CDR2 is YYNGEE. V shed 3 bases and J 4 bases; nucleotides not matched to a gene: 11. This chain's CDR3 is CASSASSGQVIYGYTF. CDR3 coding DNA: TGTGCCAGCAGCGCCTCCTCGGGACAGGTTATCTATGGCTACACCTTC.

The CDR3 DNA reads as TGTGCCAGCAGCTTAGGGGCCCTAGCGGGGCCTACCTACGAGCAGTACTTC. It codes for CASSLGALAGPTYEQYF. The rearrangement uses TRBV13 and TRBJ2-7, with 9 bases matching TRBD2. CDR1 is PRHDT and CDR2 is FYEKMQ in the germline V gene (reference sequence). This CDR3 contains 17 residues. The junction had 8 bases not matched to a gene; V was cut back by 0 bases and J by 2 bases. The entire variable domain, with the rest obtained from reference TRBV13 and TRBJ2-7, is as follows: AAGVIQSPRHLIKEKRETATLKCYPIPRHDTVYWYQQGPGQDPQFLISFYEKMQSDKGSIPDRFSAQQFSDYHSELNMSSLELGDSALYFCASSLGALAGPTYEQYFGPGTRLTVT.

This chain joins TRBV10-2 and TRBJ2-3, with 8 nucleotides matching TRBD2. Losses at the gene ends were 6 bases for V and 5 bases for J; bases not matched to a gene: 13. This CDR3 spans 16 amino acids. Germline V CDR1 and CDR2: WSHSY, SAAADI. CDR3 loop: CASRPIQRERIDTQYF. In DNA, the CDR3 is TGCGCCAGCAGACCCATTCAGCGGGAGAGGATAGATACGCAGTATTTT.

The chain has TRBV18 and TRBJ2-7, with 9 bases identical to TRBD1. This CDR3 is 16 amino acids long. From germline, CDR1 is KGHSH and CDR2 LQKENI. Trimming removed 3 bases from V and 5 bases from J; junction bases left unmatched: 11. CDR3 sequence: CASSPRGQGRLHEQYF. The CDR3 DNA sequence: TGTGCCAGCTCACCTAGAGGACAGGGGCGTCTCCACGAGCAGTACTTC.

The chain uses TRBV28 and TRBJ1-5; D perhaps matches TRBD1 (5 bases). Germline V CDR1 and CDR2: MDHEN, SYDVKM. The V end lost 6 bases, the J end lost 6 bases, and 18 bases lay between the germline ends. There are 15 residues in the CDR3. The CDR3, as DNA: TGTGCCAGCAGCTCGGCTGGGGGGTCCCTTCAGCCCCAGCATTTT. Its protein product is CASSSAGGSLQPQHF.